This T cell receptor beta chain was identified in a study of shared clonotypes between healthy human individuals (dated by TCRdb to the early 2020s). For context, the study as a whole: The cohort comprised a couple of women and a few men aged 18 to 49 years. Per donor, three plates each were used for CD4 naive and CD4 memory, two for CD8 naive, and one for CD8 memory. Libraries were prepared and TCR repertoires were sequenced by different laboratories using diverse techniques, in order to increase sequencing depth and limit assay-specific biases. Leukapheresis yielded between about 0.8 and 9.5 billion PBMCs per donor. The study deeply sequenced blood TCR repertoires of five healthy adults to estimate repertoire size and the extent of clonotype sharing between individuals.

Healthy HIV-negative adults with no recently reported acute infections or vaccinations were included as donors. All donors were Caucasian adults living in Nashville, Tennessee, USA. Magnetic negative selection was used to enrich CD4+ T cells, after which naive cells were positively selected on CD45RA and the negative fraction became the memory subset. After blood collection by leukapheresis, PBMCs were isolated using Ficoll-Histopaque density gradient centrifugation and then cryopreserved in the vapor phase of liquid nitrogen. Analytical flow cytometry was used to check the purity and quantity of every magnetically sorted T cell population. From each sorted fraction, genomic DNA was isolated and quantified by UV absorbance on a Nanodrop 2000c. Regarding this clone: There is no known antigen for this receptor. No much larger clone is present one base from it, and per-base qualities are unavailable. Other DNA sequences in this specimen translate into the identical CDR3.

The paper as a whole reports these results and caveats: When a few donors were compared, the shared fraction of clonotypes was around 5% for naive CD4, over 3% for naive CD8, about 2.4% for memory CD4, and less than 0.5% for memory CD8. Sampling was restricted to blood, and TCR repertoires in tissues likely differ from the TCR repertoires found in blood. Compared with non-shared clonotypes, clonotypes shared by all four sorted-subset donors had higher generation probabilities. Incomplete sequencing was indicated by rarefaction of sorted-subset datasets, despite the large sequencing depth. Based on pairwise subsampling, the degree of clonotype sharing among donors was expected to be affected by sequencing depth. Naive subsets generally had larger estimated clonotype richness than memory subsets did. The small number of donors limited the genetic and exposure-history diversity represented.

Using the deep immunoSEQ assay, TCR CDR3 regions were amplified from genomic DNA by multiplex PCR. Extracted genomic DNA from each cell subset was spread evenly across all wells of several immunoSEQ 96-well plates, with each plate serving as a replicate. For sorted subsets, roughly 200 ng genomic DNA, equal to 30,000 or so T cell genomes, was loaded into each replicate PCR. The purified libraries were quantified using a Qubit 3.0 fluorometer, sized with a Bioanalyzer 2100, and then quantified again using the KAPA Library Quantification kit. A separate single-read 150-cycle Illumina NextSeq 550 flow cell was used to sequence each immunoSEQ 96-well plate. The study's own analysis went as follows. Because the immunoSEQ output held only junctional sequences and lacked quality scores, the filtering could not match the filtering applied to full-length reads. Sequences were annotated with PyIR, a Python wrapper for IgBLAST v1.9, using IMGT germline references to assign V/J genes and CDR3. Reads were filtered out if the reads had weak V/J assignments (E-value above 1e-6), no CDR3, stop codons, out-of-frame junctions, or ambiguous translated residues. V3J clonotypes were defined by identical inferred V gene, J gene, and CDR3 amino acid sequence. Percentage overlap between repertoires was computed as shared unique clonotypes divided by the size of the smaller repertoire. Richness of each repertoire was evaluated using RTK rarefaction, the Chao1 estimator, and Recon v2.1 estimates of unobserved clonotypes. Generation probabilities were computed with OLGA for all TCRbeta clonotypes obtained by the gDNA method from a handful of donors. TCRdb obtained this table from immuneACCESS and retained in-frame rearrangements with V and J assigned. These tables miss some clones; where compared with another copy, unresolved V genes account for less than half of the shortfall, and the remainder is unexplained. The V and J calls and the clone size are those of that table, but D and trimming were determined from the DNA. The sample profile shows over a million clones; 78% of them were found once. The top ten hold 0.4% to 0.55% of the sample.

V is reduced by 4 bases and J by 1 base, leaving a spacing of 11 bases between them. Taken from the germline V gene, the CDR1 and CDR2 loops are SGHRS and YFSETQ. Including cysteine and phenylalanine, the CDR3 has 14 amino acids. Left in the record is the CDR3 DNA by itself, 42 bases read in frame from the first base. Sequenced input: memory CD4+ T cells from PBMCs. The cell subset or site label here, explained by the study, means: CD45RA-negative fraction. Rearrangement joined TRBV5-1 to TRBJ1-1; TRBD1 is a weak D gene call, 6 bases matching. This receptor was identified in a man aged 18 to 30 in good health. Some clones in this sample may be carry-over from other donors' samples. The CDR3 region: CASSEQGGNTEAFF. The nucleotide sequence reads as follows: TGCGCCAGCAGCGAACAGGGCGGGAACACTGAAGCTTTCTTT.